This T cell receptor beta chain was found in a study of cytomegalovirus exposure and HLA in healthy donors. Germline V gene lookup returns CDR1 MRHNA and CDR2 SNTAGT. The CDR3 spans 15 residues. With V trimmed by 6 bases and J by 6 bases, 8 bases remained unmatched. General study findings and limits: Later on, an analysis found that several of the most significant clusters appeared to be linked to common viral pathogens, which included parvovirus B19.

The PCR used 60 Vbeta and 13 Jbeta primers. In the source study's methods: A later analysis tallied approximately 78 million unique TCR beta chains, roughly 11 million of them shared. Assay used: immunoSEQ multiplex PCR; TCRdb lists only in-frame clones, some missing. V and J calls and clone size are given by that table; D and trimming were obtained from the DNA. The sample includes about 180,000 clones, roughly 85% of them seen just once. As concerns this clone: Its target is not known.

The sequenced sample was PBMCs. The sequence came from a boy aged 2 to 10 in good health and CMV-seronegative. The chain employs TRBV6-4 and TRBJ2-1, with 10 bases lining up with TRBD2. CDR3 loop: CASRRSGGAINEQFF. The CDR3 coding sequence is TGTGCCAGCAGACGAAGCGGGGGGGCGATCAATGAGCAGTTCTTC.